This entry is about one T cell receptor beta chain. Its antigen remains unidentified. These data are taken from a study of T cell responses to AZD1222 COVID-19 vaccine. Study-wide results and caveats: Seropositive AZD1222 recipients at baseline numbered only 6 or 7. After two AZD1222 doses, spike-specific TCR breadth and depth rose versus day 0.

Trimming took off 3 bases at V and 4 bases at J, with 15 bases between the two ends. CDR3 size: 15 residues. From germline, CDR1 is SNHLY and CDR2 FYNNEI. This table comes from immunoSEQ multiplex PCR, and its TCRdb copy is limited to in-frame clones, with some not included. The table has over 100,000 clones, roughly 90% seen once; the top ten hold over 3%. Material: peripheral blood, obtained on day 0 of AZD1222 vaccination. The origin of this receptor is an adult in good health. V is TRBV2 and J is TRBJ2-5; tentatively, D is TRBD1 or TRBD2 (7 bases each). The CDR3 sequence is CASSDPRGEGETQYF. The DNA for the CDR3 is TGTGCCAGCAGTGACCCCAGGGGGGAGGGAGAGACCCAGTACTTC.